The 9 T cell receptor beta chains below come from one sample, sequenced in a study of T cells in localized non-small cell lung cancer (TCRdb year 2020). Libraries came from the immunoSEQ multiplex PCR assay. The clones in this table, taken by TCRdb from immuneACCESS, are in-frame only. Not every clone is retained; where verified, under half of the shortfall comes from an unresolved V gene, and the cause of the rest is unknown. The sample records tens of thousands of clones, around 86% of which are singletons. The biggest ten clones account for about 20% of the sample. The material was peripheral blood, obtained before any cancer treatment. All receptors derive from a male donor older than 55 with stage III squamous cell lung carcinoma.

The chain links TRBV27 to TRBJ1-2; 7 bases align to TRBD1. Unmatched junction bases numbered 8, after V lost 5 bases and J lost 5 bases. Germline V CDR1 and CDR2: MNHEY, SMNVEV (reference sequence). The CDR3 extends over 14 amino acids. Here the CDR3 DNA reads TGTGCCAGCAGTATCGACAGGGAGGGATATGGCTACACCTTC. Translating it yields CASSIDREGYGYTF.

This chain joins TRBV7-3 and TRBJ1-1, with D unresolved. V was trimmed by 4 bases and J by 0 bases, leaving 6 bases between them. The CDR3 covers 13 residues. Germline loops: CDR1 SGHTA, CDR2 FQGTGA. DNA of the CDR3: TGTGCCAGCAGCTCCCGCTTGAACACTGAAGCTTTCTTT. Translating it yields CASSSRLNTEAFF.

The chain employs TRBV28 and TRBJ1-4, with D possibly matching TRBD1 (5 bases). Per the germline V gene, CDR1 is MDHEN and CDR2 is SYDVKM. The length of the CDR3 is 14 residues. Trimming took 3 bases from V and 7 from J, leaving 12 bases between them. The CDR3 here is CASSLGGGSEKLFF. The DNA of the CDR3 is TGTGCCAGCAGTTTGGGGGGGGGTAGTGAAAAACTGTTTTTT.

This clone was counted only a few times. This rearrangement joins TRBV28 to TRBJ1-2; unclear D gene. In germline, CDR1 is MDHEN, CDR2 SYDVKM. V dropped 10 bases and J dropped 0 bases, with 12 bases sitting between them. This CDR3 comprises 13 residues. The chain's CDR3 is CATRTASNYGYTF. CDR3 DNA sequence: TGTGCCACCCGGACCGCTTCTAACTATGGCTACACCTTC.

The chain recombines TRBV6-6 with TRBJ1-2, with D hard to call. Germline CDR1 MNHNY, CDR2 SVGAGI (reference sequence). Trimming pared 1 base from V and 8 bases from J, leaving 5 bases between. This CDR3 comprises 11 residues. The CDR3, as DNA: TGTGCCAGCAGTTACTTGCAGGGCTACACCTTC. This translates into CASSYLQGYTF.

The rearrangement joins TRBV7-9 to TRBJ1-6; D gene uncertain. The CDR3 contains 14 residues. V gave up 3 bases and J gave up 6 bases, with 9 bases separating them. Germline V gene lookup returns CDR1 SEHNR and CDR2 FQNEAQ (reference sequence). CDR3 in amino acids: CASSLNLVNSPLHF. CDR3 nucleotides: TGTGCCAGCAGCTTGAATTTAGTTAATTCACCCCTCCACTTT.

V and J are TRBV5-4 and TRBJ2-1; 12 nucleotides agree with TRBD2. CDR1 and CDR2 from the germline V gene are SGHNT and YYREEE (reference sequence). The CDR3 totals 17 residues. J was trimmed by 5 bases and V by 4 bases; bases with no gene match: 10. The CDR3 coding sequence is TGTGCCAGCAGCCTATCAACGGGACTAGCGGGCAACAATGAGCAGTTCTTC. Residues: CASSLSTGLAGNNEQFF.

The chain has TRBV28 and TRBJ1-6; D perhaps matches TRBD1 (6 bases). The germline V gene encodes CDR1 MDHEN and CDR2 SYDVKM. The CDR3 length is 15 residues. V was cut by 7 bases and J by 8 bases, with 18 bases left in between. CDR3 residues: CASTSTSRGDSPLHF. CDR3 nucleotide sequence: TGTGCCAGCACCTCCACTTCCAGGGGTGATTCACCCCTCCACTTT.

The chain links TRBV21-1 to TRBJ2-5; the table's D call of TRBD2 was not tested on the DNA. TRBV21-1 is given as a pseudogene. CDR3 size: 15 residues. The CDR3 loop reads CASSKKNPGGETQYF. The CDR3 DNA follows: TGTGCCAGCAGCAAAAAGAATCCGGGGGGAGAGACCCAGTACTTC.